Presented here are 20 T cell receptor beta chains from one specimen sequenced in a study of blood T cell repertoires in COVID-19. TCRdb's copy holds only in-frame clones and misses some; the assay was immunoSEQ multiplex PCR. This table holds some 70,000 clones, around 88% found once. The sequenced material came from peripheral blood. The receptors were gathered from a woman in her 70s with acute or convalescent COVID-19.

The genes are TRBV5-1 and TRBJ1-4; TRBD1 is a possible D gene (5 bases). Germline V gene data show CDR1 as SGHRS and CDR2 as YFSETQ. The CDR3 consists of 16 residues. The V and J ends lost 5 bases and 7 bases respectively, with 21 bases between them. This CDR3 is CASSRGSRGAGEKLFF. The DNA of the CDR3 is TGCGCCAGCAGTCGCGGGAGCCGAGGGGCGGGTGAAAAACTGTTTTTT.

For the CDR3, the DNA is TGCAGCGTTCGCGGGACAGCCAAACAGGGAGAGCAGTTCTTC. Amino acids: CSVRGTAKQGEQFF. The chain employs TRBV29-1 and TRBJ2-1; weak D call: TRBD1 (7 bases). Germline V lookup: CDR1 SQVTM, CDR2 ANQGSEA. Deletions cut 5 bases from V and 10 bases from J, with 21 bases between. This CDR3 is built from 14 residues.

This clone has just a few counts. This sequence joins TRBV9 and TRBJ1-6; the D gene is possibly TRBD1 (6 bases). The ends were cut back, 4 bases at V and 7 bases at J, with 9 bases in the middle. Germline V gives CDR1 SGDLS, CDR2 YYNGEE. This CDR3 comprises 13 residues. The CDR3 here is CASSPGTNSPLHF. The CDR3 nucleotides read TGTGCCAGCAGCCCCGGGACAAATTCACCCCTCCACTTT.

V usage is TRBV28 and J usage is TRBJ1-2, with D possibly being TRBD1 (5 bases). CDR1 is MDHEN and CDR2 is SYDVKM in the germline V gene. Trimming removed 4 bases at V and 4 bases at J, with 13 bases between. This CDR3 comprises 14 residues. The CDR3 nucleotides read TGTGCCAGCAGTTACCCCGGGGGGTCCTATGGCTACACCTTC. As protein: CASSYPGGSYGYTF.

The J gene is TRBJ2-7, the V gene TRBV5-1; 7 nucleotides agree with TRBD1. There are 13 residues in the CDR3. Germline V gene data show CDR1 as SGHRS and CDR2 as YFSETQ. V lost 3 bases and J lost 10; bases outside the gene matches: 10. This CDR3 is CASSSGTDLDQYF. CDR3 in DNA: TGCGCCAGCAGCTCCGGGACAGATCTGGATCAGTACTTC.

The J gene is TRBJ1-4, the V gene TRBV30; 7 bases map to TRBD1. Germline V CDR1 and CDR2: GTSNPN, SVGIG (reference sequence). Trimming at V came to 3 bases and at J to 7 bases, leaving 8 bases not matched to a gene. The CDR3 has 14 amino acids. The CDR3 here is CAWRPDRAGEKLFF. The CDR3 region has the DNA TGTGCCTGGAGGCCCGACAGGGCTGGTGAAAAACTGTTTTTT.

The CDR3 loop is CAWKTGGGNTIYF. CDR3 coding DNA: TGTGCCTGGAAGACAGGGGGTGGAAACACCATATATTTT. This chain uses TRBV30 with TRBJ1-3; TRBD1 aligns across 9 bases. This CDR3 is 13 amino acids long. Losses at the gene ends were 4 bases for V and 3 bases for J; bases not matched to a gene: 1. The germline V gene has CDR1 GTSNPN and CDR2 SVGIG (reference sequence).

The chain carries TRBV7-2 and TRBJ2-1; TRBD2 agrees at 9 bases. V was pared by 0 bases and J by 4 bases, with 4 bases of the junction left unmatched. CDR1 SGHTA and CDR2 FQGNSA come from the germline V gene. CDR3 length: 16 amino acids. The DNA for the CDR3 is TGTGCCAGCAGCTTAGCAGCTAGCGGGGCTTACAATGAGCAGTTCTTC. Encoded protein: CASSLAASGAYNEQFF. The variable domain in full, with the rest retrieved from reference TRBV7-2 and TRBJ2-1, is GAGVSQSPSNKVTEKGKDVELRCDPISGHTALYWYRQSLGQGLEFLIYFQGNSAPDKSGLPSDRFSAERTGGSVSTLTIQRTQQEDSAVYLCASSLAASGAYNEQFFGPGTRLTVL.

This clone has a handful of counts. The rearrangement joins TRBV29-1 to TRBJ1-2, with D possibly matching TRBD1 (5 bases). V lost 3 bases and J 4 bases, leaving 9 bases between the germline ends. Germline values: CDR1 SQVTM, CDR2 ANQGSEA. The CDR3 is made up of 12 amino acids. CDR3 DNA sequence: TGCAGCGTTGATCAGGGCATCTATGGCTACACCTTC. Translating gives CSVDQGIYGYTF.

This clone was counted only a few times. This chain uses TRBV5-1 with TRBJ1-3, with D maybe TRBD1 (5 bases). The CDR3 extends over 17 amino acids. V was clipped by 4 bases and J by 0 bases, with 17 bases between them. Germline-derived CDR1 and CDR2 are SGHRS and YFSETQ. The chain's CDR3 is CASSMGAGESSGNTIYF. The CDR3 coding sequence is TGCGCCAGCAGCATGGGCGCGGGGGAATCCTCTGGAAACACCATATATTTT.

V and J are TRBV29-1 and TRBJ1-5; D perhaps matches TRBD1 (5 bases). The CDR3 is made up of 12 amino acids. V was shortened by 6 bases and J by 9 bases, with 15 bases between the two germline ends. Per germline, CDR1 SQVTM and CDR2 ANQGSEA. CDR3 in amino acids: CSVADTGGPQHF. Written as DNA, the CDR3 is TGCAGCGTCGCAGACACCGGGGGGCCCCAGCATTTT. Supplemented by reference TRBV29-1 and TRBJ1-5, the full variable domain reads SAVISQKPSRDICQRGTSLTIQCQVDSQVTMMFWYRQQPGQSLTLIATANQGSEATYESGFVIDKFPISRPNLTFSTLTVSNMSPEDSSIYLCSVADTGGPQHFGDGTRLSIL.

The chain couples TRBV28 to TRBJ2-7; TRBD2 is a possible D gene (6 bases). Trimming cost V 2 bases and J 5 bases, with 16 bases left between them. This CDR3 is 15 amino acids long. The germline gives CDR1 MDHEN, CDR2 SYDVKM. The DNA of the CDR3 is TGTGCCAGCAGTTTACCGGCGGCAGGGAGGAACGAGCAGTACTTC. Translation gives CASSLPAAGRNEQYF.

The chain is built from TRBV6-4 and TRBJ2-3; TRBD1 matches 8 bases. CDR1 and CDR2 from the germline V gene are MRHNA and SNTAGT. The CDR3 spans 13 residues. V lost 6 bases to trimming and J lost 6 bases; unmatched junction nucleotides: 5. CDR3 loop: CASRSDRGDTQYF. CDR3 nucleotide sequence: TGTGCCAGCAGATCCGACAGGGGCGATACGCAGTATTTT.

The chain employs TRBV27 and TRBJ2-7; TRBD1 agrees at 8 bases. The V segment lost 11 bases and the J segment 6 bases; nucleotides outside the gene matches: 15. This CDR3 is 14 amino acids long. Germline-derived CDR1 and CDR2 are MNHEY and SMNVEV (reference sequence). The DNA of the CDR3 is TGTGCCCGCCAGCCTGGGGCAGGGGGCGGCGAGCAGTACTTC. Protein sequence: CARQPGAGGGEQYF.

V gene TRBV6-4 combines with J gene TRBJ1-6, with D maybe TRBD1 (6 bases). CDR1 is MRHNA and CDR2 is SNTAGT in the germline V gene. CDR3 size: 15 residues. With 6 bases removed from V and 5 bases from J, the gap between germline ends came to 14 bases. The CDR3 DNA follows: TGTGCCAGCAGAGGCCGGGACACCGATAATTCACCCCTCCACTTT. This sequence encodes CASRGRDTDNSPLHF.

The J gene is TRBJ1-5, the V gene TRBV4-2, with a possible D match to TRBD1 (6 bases). This CDR3 comprises 18 residues. Germline V gives CDR1 LGHNA, CDR2 YNFKEQ. The V end was cut by 0 bases, the J end by 1 base, with 16 bases between. CDR3 residues: CASSQEARWQGSNQPQHF. The CDR3 DNA reads as TGTGCCAGCAGCCAAGAGGCCAGGTGGCAGGGGAGCAATCAGCCCCAGCATTTT.

The V gene is TRBV7-9, the J gene TRBJ1-2; D uncertain. The germline V and J ends were trimmed by 5 bases and 4 bases, with 8 bases remaining between them. The CDR3 contains 12 residues. In germline, CDR1 is SEHNR, CDR2 FQNEAQ (reference sequence). The CDR3 DNA reads as TGTGCCAGCAGCGCTCCAGGCTATGGCTACACCTTC. Protein: CASSAPGYGYTF. Combining the CDR3 with reference TRBV7-9 and TRBJ1-2 gives the whole variable domain DTGVSQNPRHKITKRGQNVTFRCDPISEHNRLYWYRQTLGQGPEFLTYFQNEAQLEKSRLLSDRFSAERPKGSFSTLEIQRTEQGDSAMYLCASSAPGYGYTFGSGTRLTVV.

The chain joins TRBV11-3 to TRBJ2-1; tentative D call: TRBD2 (6 bases). This CDR3 spans 15 amino acids. Germline V gene lookup returns CDR1 SGHNT and CDR2 YENEEA. Trimming shortened V by 1 base and J by 5 bases, and 12 bases separated the two germline ends. CDR3 in DNA: TGTGCCAGCAGCTTAGTGCTGACTAGACACAATGAGCAGTTCTTC. Translation: CASSLVLTRHNEQFF.

This clone was detected only a few times. This chain connects TRBV5-4 to TRBJ2-2; D gene unclear. This CDR3 comprises 15 residues. Trimming took 0 bases from V and 1 from J, leaving 7 bases between them. Germline V gene lookup returns CDR1 SGHNT and CDR2 YYREEE (reference sequence). This CDR3 reads CASSLGSENTGELFF. The CDR3 DNA is TGTGCCAGCAGCTTGGGCAGCGAGAACACCGGGGAGCTGTTTTTT. The variable domain in full, completed from reference TRBV5-4 and TRBJ2-2, reads ETGVTQSPTHLIKTRGQQVTLRCSSQSGHNTVSWYQQALGQGPQFIFQYYREEENGRGNFPPRFSGLQFPNYSSELNVNALELDDSALYLCASSLGSENTGELFFGEGSRLTVL.

The chain employs TRBV20-1 and TRBJ2-7, with D perhaps matching TRBD1 (6 bases). Trimming took 3 bases from V and 7 from J, leaving 19 bases between them. Germline V lookup: CDR1 DFQATT, CDR2 SNEGSKA (reference sequence). The CDR3 covers 14 residues. The CDR3 DNA sequence: TGCAGTGCTAGTCGGTCAGGGGAAGTGGGTGAGCAGTACTTC. Its protein product is CSASRSGEVGEQYF.